Listed below are T cell receptor beta chains from one sample, sequenced in a study of cytomegalovirus exposure and HLA in healthy donors. TCRdb's copy holds only in-frame clones and misses some; the assay was immunoSEQ multiplex PCR. The sample holds fewer than 150,000 clones, over 65% seen once. Sequenced input: PBMCs. The receptor source for this set is a woman in her twenties or thirties in good health and CMV-seropositive. CDR3s include the opening cysteine and the closing phenylalanine or tryptophan. Fields, in order: clone size, D gene, J gene, V gene, CDR3 protein, CDR3 DNA. The D gene is left open where the match is weak. A clone size is listed for some rows: how often the clone was seen (once, few, many), or a class if it is expanded.

clone size: -; D gene: TRBD1; J gene: TRBJ1-6; V gene: TRBV30; CDR3 protein: CAWNGQGANSPLHF; CDR3 DNA: TGTGCCTGGAACGGACAGGGGGCGAATTCACCCCTCCACTTT
clone size: -; D gene: TRBD2; J gene: TRBJ2-7; V gene: TRBV5-5; CDR3 protein: CASSPFWGGTYEQYF; CDR3 DNA: TGTGCCAGCAGCCCTTTCTGGGGGGGTACCTACGAGCAGTACTTC
clone size: -; D gene: -; J gene: TRBJ2-1; V gene: TRBV30; CDR3 protein: CAWSSGTPAYNEQFF; CDR3 DNA: TGTGCCTGGAGTTCTGGCACCCCCGCCTACAATGAGCAGTTCTTC
clone size: -; D gene: -; J gene: TRBJ1-5; V gene: TRBV19; CDR3 protein: CASSLSGLSNQPQHF; CDR3 DNA: TGTGCCAGTAGTCTCTCGGGACTTAGCAATCAGCCCCAGCATTTT
clone size: -; D gene: -; J gene: TRBJ2-7; V gene: TRBV9; CDR3 protein: CASSPYDSTSTYEQYF; CDR3 DNA: TGTGCCAGCAGCCCCTACGACTCCACCAGTACCTACGAGCAGTACTTC
clone size: -; D gene: -; J gene: TRBJ1-1; V gene: TRBV30; CDR3 protein: CAWSDNGEAFF; CDR3 DNA: TGTGCCTGGAGTGATAACGGTGAAGCTTTCTTT
clone size: -; D gene: TRBD2; J gene: TRBJ2-1; V gene: TRBV5-4; CDR3 protein: CASSLAGGTYNEQFF; CDR3 DNA: TGTGCCAGCAGTTTAGCGGGGGGTACATACAATGAGCAGTTCTTC
clone size: few; D gene: TRBD1; J gene: TRBJ1-1; V gene: TRBV6-1; CDR3 protein: CASSEGLGRGLLNTEAFF; CDR3 DNA: TGTGCCAGCAGTGAAGGGTTGGGCAGGGGGCTATTGAACACTGAAGCTTTCTTT
clone size: -; D gene: -; J gene: TRBJ2-5; V gene: TRBV7-3; CDR3 protein: CASSYSGPGETQYF; CDR3 DNA: TGTGCCAGCAGCTATTCTGGCCCAGGGGAGACCCAGTACTTC
clone size: -; D gene: TRBD1; J gene: TRBJ1-2; V gene: TRBV6-5; CDR3 protein: CASRDRVYGYTF; CDR3 DNA: TGTGCCAGCAGGGACAGGGTCTATGGCTACACCTTC
clone size: -; D gene: TRBD1; J gene: TRBJ1-3; V gene: TRBV7-9; CDR3 protein: CASSKEGQLSGNTIYF; CDR3 DNA: TGTGCCAGCAGCAAGGAGGGACAGCTCTCTGGAAACACCATATATTTT
clone size: -; D gene: TRBD2; J gene: TRBJ2-1; V gene: TRBV27; CDR3 protein: CASRLGTSGYNEQFF; CDR3 DNA: TGTGCCAGCAGGTTAGGGACTAGCGGCTACAATGAGCAGTTCTTC
clone size: -; D gene: -; J gene: TRBJ1-2; V gene: TRBV18; CDR3 protein: CASSLKRGTDGYTF; CDR3 DNA: TGTGCCAGCTCACTAAAGAGGGGGACGGATGGCTACACCTTC
clone size: -; D gene: -; J gene: TRBJ1-1; V gene: TRBV5-1; CDR3 protein: CASSPEQGPGEAFF; CDR3 DNA: TGCGCCAGCAGTCCAGAACAGGGCCCAGGGGAAGCTTTCTTT
clone size: -; D gene: -; J gene: TRBJ1-1; V gene: TRBV28; CDR3 protein: CASSLPGGLKEAFF; CDR3 DNA: TGTGCCAGCAGTTTACCGGGGGGGCTAAAAGAAGCTTTCTTT
clone size: -; D gene: TRBD2; J gene: TRBJ2-2; V gene: TRBV29-1; CDR3 protein: CSVVLATNTGELFF; CDR3 DNA: TGCAGCGTTGTACTAGCGACCAACACCGGGGAGCTGTTTTTT
clone size: -; D gene: TRBD2; J gene: TRBJ2-5; V gene: TRBV9; CDR3 protein: CASSVSGQETQYF; CDR3 DNA: TGTGCCAGCAGCGTTAGCGGGCAAGAGACCCAGTACTTC
clone size: -; D gene: -; J gene: TRBJ1-1; V gene: TRBV28; CDR3 protein: CASSSQANTEAFF; CDR3 DNA: TGTGCCAGCAGCTCACAGGCGAACACTGAAGCTTTCTTT
clone size: -; D gene: TRBD1; J gene: TRBJ2-1; V gene: TRBV15; CDR3 protein: CATSRPTDRGWWQFF; CDR3 DNA: TGTGCCACCAGCAGACCTACCGACAGGGGGTGGTGGCAGTTCTTC
clone size: -; D gene: TRBD2; J gene: TRBJ2-7; V gene: TRBV6-5; CDR3 protein: CASSSRLAGGYEQYF; CDR3 DNA: TGTGCCAGCAGTTCTCGGCTAGCGGGAGGGTACGAGCAGTACTTC
clone size: -; D gene: -; J gene: TRBJ2-7; V gene: TRBV7-6; CDR3 protein: CASSRLESFEQYF; CDR3 DNA: TGTGCCAGCAGCAGACTAGAAAGTTTCGAGCAGTACTTC
clone size: once; D gene: -; J gene: TRBJ1-1; V gene: TRBV11-3; CDR3 protein: CASSFTGKPGNTEAFF; CDR3 DNA: TGTGCCAGCAGCTTTACAGGGAAACCTGGGAACACTGAAGCTTTCTTT
clone size: -; D gene: TRBD1; J gene: TRBJ1-2; V gene: TRBV19; CDR3 protein: CASSTYRQGGYGYTF; CDR3 DNA: TGTGCCAGTAGTACATACAGACAGGGGGGCTATGGCTACACCTTC
clone size: -; D gene: TRBD2; J gene: TRBJ2-1; V gene: TRBV19; CDR3 protein: CASSVPGLARRNEQFF; CDR3 DNA: TGTGCCAGTAGTGTGCCGGGACTAGCGAGACGTAATGAGCAGTTCTTC
clone size: -; D gene: -; J gene: TRBJ1-1; V gene: TRBV6-4; CDR3 protein: CASKNTANTEAFF; CDR3 DNA: TGTGCCAGCAAAAACACAGCGAACACTGAAGCTTTCTTT
clone size: -; D gene: TRBD1; J gene: TRBJ2-7; V gene: TRBV30; CDR3 protein: CAWGDRAYEQYF; CDR3 DNA: TGTGCCTGGGGGGACAGGGCCTACGAGCAGTACTTC
clone size: -; D gene: TRBD2; J gene: TRBJ2-3; V gene: TRBV29-1; CDR3 protein: CSALGLAATPDTQYF; CDR3 DNA: TGCAGCGCCCTAGGACTAGCGGCCACACCGGATACGCAGTATTTT
clone size: -; D gene: -; J gene: TRBJ1-1; V gene: TRBV30; CDR3 protein: CACNLRNTEAFF; CDR3 DNA: TGTGCCTGTAACCTAAGGAACACTGAAGCTTTCTTT
clone size: -; D gene: -; J gene: TRBJ2-2; V gene: TRBV11-1; CDR3 protein: CASSRGSVLGGELFF; CDR3 DNA: TGTGCCAGCAGCCGCGGGTCTGTTTTAGGCGGGGAGCTGTTTTTT
clone size: -; D gene: TRBD1; J gene: TRBJ1-1; V gene: TRBV4-1; CDR3 protein: CASSPQTGSTRLF; CDR3 DNA: TGCGCCAGCAGCCCCCAGACAGGGAGTACGCGGCTCTTT
clone size: -; D gene: -; J gene: TRBJ2-5; V gene: TRBV5-5; CDR3 protein: CASRPGFQETQYF; CDR3 DNA: TGTGCCAGCAGGCCGGGTTTCCAAGAGACCCAGTACTTC
clone size: once; D gene: -; J gene: TRBJ2-3; V gene: TRBV11-1; CDR3 protein: CASKKASSESTDTQYF; CDR3 DNA: TGTGCCAGCAAAAAGGCTTCTAGCGAGAGCACAGATACGCAGTATTTT
clone size: few; D gene: TRBD2; J gene: TRBJ2-3; V gene: TRBV7-9; CDR3 protein: CASSLVVGGATDTQYF; CDR3 DNA: TGTGCCAGCAGCTTAGTAGTCGGGGGGGCTACAGATACGCAGTATTTT
clone size: -; D gene: -; J gene: TRBJ1-2; V gene: TRBV29-1; CDR3 protein: CSVGQSQANYGYTF; CDR3 DNA: TGCAGCGTTGGACAGTCCCAAGCTAACTATGGCTACACCTTC
clone size: -; D gene: -; J gene: TRBJ1-6; V gene: TRBV27; CDR3 protein: CASGLLGGVNSPLHF; CDR3 DNA: TGTGCCAGCGGGTTGTTGGGGGGAGTTAATTCACCCCTCCACTTT
clone size: -; D gene: -; J gene: TRBJ2-7; V gene: TRBV7-6; CDR3 protein: CASSHFDPGLSSYEQYF; CDR3 DNA: TGTGCCAGCAGCCACTTCGATCCGGGACTGAGCTCCTACGAGCAGTACTTC
clone size: -; D gene: -; J gene: TRBJ2-7; V gene: TRBV6-5; CDR3 protein: CASSLLPDTERQYF; CDR3 DNA: TGTGCCAGCAGTTTACTACCGGACACCGAGAGACAGTACTTC
clone size: -; D gene: -; J gene: TRBJ1-1; V gene: TRBV2; CDR3 protein: CASSTERDTEAFF; CDR3 DNA: TGTGCCAGCAGTACGGAACGGGACACTGAAGCTTTCTTT
clone size: -; D gene: TRBD1; J gene: TRBJ1-4; V gene: TRBV7-9; CDR3 protein: CASSADRTGNNEKLFF; CDR3 DNA: TGTGCCAGCAGCGCGGACAGGACGGGGAATAATGAAAAACTGTTTTTT
clone size: few; D gene: TRBD1; J gene: TRBJ1-5; V gene: TRBV6-6; CDR3 protein: CASSSGQGKGQPQHF; CDR3 DNA: TGTGCCAGCAGTTCTGGACAGGGAAAGGGTCAGCCCCAGCATTTT
clone size: -; D gene: TRBD1; J gene: TRBJ1-1; V gene: TRBV2; CDR3 protein: CASSGGQGIEAFF; CDR3 DNA: TGTGCCAGCAGTGGGGGACAGGGGATTGAAGCTTTCTTT